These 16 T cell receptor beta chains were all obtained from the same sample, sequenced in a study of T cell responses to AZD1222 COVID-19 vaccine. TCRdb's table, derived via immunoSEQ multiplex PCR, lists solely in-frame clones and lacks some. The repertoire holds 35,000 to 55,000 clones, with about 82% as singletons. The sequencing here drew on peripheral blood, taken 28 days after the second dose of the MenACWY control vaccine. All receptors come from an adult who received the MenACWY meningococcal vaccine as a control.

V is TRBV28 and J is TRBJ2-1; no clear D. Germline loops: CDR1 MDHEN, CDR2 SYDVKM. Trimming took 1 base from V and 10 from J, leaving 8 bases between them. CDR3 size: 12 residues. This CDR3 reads CASSLLGLEQFF. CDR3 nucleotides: TGTGCCAGCAGTTTATTGGGCCTCGAGCAGTTCTTC.

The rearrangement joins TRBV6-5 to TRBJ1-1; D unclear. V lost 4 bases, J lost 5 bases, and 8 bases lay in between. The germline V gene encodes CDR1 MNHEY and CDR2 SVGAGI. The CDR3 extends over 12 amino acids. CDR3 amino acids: CASSSRRTEAFF. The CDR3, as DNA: TGTGCCAGCAGTTCCCGTAGGACTGAAGCTTTCTTT.

Here the CDR3 reads CASSVVVGSAEAFF. In DNA, the CDR3 is TGTGCCAGCAGCGTAGTAGTAGGGTCTGCCGAAGCTTTCTTT. This chain connects TRBV9 to TRBJ1-1; D unclear. This CDR3 region has 14 residues. The germline V gene has CDR1 SGDLS and CDR2 YYNGEE. Trimming pared 0 bases from V and 8 bases from J, leaving 14 bases between. Filled out from reference TRBV9 and TRBJ1-1, the complete variable domain reads DSGVTQTPKHLITATGQRVTLRCSPRSGDLSVYWYQQSLDQGLQFLIQYYNGEERAKGNILERFSAQQFPDLHSELNLSSLELGDSALYFCASSVVVGSAEAFFGQGTRLTVV.

The CDR3: CAWSAAHNSPLHF. The CDR3 DNA follows: TGTGCCTGGAGTGCAGCACATAATTCACCCCTCCACTTT. V gene TRBV30 combines with J gene TRBJ1-6; D is undetermined. Trimming left V 1 base short and J 5 bases short, with 6 bases between. Germline V gives CDR1 GTSNPN, CDR2 SVGIG (reference sequence). This CDR3 spans 13 amino acids.

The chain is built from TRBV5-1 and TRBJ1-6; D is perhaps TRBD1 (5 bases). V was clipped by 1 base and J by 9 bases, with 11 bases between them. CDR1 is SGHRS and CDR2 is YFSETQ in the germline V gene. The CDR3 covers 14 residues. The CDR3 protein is CASSLSQGSSPLHF. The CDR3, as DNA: TGCGCCAGCAGCTTGTCGCAGGGTAGTTCACCCCTCCACTTT.

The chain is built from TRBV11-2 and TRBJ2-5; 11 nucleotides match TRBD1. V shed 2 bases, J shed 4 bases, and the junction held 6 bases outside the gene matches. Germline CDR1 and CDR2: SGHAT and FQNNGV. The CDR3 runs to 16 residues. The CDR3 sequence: CASSLSRTGGLETQYF. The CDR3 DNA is TGTGCCAGCAGCTTATCTAGGACAGGGGGCTTAGAGACCCAGTACTTC.

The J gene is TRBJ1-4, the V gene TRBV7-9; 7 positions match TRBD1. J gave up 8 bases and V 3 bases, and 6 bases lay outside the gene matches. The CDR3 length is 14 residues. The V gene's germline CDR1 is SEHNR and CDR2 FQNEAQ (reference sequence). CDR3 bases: TGTGCCAGCAGCTTTCGGCAGGGGGGAGAAAAACTGTTTTTT. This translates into CASSFRQGGEKLFF.

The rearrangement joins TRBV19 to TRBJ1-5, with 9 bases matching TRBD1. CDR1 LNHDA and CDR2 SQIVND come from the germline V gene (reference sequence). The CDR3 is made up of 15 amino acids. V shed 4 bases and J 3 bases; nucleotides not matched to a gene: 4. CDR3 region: CASSKIQGANQPQHF. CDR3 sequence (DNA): TGTGCCAGTAGTAAAATACAGGGGGCCAATCAGCCCCAGCATTTT.

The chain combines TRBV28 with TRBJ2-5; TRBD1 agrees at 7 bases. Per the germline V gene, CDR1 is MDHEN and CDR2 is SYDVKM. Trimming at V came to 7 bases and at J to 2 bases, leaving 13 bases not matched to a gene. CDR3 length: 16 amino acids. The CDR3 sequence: CASTTPDRASQETQYF. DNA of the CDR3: TGTGCCAGCACCACCCCCGACAGGGCCTCTCAAGAGACCCAGTACTTC. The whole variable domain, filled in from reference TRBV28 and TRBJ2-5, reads DVKVTQSSRYLVKRTGEKVFLECVQDMDHENMFWYRQDPGLGLRLIYFSYDVKMKEKGDIPEGYSVSREKKERFSLILESASTNQTSMYLCASTTPDRASQETQYFGPGTRLLVL.

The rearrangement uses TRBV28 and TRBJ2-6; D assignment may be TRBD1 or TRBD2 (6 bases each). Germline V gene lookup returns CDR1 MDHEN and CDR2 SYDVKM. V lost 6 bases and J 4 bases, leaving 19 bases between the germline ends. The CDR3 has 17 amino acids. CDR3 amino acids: CASRSRAGEAGANVLTF. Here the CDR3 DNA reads TGTGCCAGCAGATCGAGGGCAGGGGAGGCCGGGGCCAACGTCCTGACTTTC.

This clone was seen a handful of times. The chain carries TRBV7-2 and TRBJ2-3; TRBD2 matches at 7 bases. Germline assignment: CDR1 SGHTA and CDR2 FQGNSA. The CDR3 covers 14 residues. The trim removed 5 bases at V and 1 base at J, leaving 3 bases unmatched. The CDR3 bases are TGTGCCAGCAGCGTCACTAGCGGCACAGATACGCAGTATTTT. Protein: CASSVTSGTDTQYF. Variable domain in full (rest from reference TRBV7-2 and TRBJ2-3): GAGVSQSPSNKVTEKGKDVELRCDPISGHTALYWYRQSLGQGLEFLIYFQGNSAPDKSGLPSDRFSAERTGGSVSTLTIQRTQQEDSAVYLCASSVTSGTDTQYFGPGTRLTVL.

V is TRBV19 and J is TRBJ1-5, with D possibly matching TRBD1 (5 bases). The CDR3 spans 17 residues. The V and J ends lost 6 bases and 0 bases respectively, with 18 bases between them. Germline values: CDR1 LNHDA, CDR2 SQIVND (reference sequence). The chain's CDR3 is CASRTTAGTYSNQPQHF. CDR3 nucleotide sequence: TGTGCCAGTAGAACCACGGCAGGGACGTATAGCAATCAGCCCCAGCATTTT.

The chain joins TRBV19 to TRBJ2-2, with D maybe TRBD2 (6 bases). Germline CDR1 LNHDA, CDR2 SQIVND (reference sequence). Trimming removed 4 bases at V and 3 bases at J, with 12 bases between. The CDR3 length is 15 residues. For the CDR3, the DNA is TGTGCCAGTAGTACCGTAGCGGATTACACCGGGGAGCTGTTTTTT. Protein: CASSTVADYTGELFF.

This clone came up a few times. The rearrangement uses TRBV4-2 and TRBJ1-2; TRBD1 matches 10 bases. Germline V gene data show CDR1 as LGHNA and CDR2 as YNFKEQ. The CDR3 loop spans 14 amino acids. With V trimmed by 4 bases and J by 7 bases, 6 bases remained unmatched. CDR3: CASSRKDRGGGYTF. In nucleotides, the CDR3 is TGTGCCAGCAGCCGCAAGGACAGGGGGGGTGGCTACACCTTC.

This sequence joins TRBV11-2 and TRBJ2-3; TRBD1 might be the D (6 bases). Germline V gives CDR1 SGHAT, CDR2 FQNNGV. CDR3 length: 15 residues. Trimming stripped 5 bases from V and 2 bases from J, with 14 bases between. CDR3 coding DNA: TGTGCCAGCAGCGTCGATGGGGGCCACACAGATACGCAGTATTTT. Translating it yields CASSVDGGHTDTQYF.

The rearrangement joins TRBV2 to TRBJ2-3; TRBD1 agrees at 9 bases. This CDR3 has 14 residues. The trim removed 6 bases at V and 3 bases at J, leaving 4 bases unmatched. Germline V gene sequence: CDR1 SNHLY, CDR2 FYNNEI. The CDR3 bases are TGTGCCAGCAGCCCGGGACAGGGAACAGATACGCAGTATTTT. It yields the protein CASSPGQGTDTQYF.